The table lists the clone carrying this TCR beta chain with many counts. The germline CDR1 and CDR2 sequences are DFQATT and SNEGSKA (reference sequence). V lost 7 bases, J lost 5 bases, and 8 bases lay in between. This CDR3 region has 10 residues. The data belong to a study of regulatory T cells in long-lasting Graves disease. The overall study: To qualify as persistent, Graves' disease required over 5 years of antithyroid drugs with positive TSH receptor antibodies.

Time point denoted: persistent/refractory GD, antithyroid drugs over 5 years with positive TRAb. Researchers made the TCR library from RNA that was extracted from PBMCs. In building TCR beta libraries, iRepertoire HTBI primers were used together with Arm-PCR of CDR3 regions. MiXCR, run by TCRdb on the multiplex PCR reads, gives a single entry per CDR3 protein. The table has over 350,000 distinct CDR3 sequences, 20% seen once. Sample: peripheral blood mononuclear cells (PBMCs), taken when the disease was refractory, from a patient treated with antithyroid drugs. This rearrangement joins TRBV20-1 to TRBJ2-5, with D uncertain. This sequence originates from a female donor with Graves disease. In DNA form, the CDR3 reads TGCAGTGGTCAATGGGAGACCCAGTACTTC. Its translation: CSGQWETQYF.